A single sample gave rise to the 22 T cell receptor beta chains below, sequenced in a study of cytomegalovirus exposure and HLA in healthy donors. PCR was performed using 60 Vbeta and 13 Jbeta primers. Profiling relied on immunoSEQ multiplex PCR, and the TCRdb table lists in-frame clones only, not all of them. This sample's table has about 170,000 clones. The specimen sequenced was PBMCs. These receptor sequences come from a woman aged 18-30 years in good health and CMV-seropositive.

This chain links TRBV5-8 with TRBJ2-7; D call uncertain. V was clipped by 0 bases and J by 4 bases, with 11 bases between them. The CDR3 length is 14 residues. The germline V gene encodes CDR1 SGHTS and CDR2 YDEGEE. CDR3 in amino acids: CASSLEPRAYEQYF. The CDR3 nucleotides are TGTGCCAGCAGCTTGGAGCCCAGAGCGTACGAGCAGTACTTC.

Comment on this clone: The conserved phenylalanine or tryptophan normally closing the CDR3 is absent here, so this likely arose from a read error. The chain combines TRBV29-1 with TRBJ1-2; 7 bases line up with TRBD1. This CDR3 is 11 amino acids long. Germline V lookup: CDR1 SQVTM, CDR2 ANQGSEA. The V and J ends lost 7 bases and 8 bases, in that order; junction bases with no gene match: 7. The DNA for the CDR3 is TGCAGCGGCTTACAGGGGAGCGGCTACACCCTC. Translation: CSGLQGSGYTL.

For this clone: Mismatch with germline at one junction end may stem from a read error. This rearrangement joins TRBV18 to TRBJ1-2; no firm D call. The CDR3 length is 15 residues. Germline V gene lookup returns CDR1 KGHSH and CDR2 LQKENI. The CDR3, as DNA: TGTGCCAGCCCACCCGGAGGCCTCACCAACTATGGCTACACCTTC. It encodes CASPPGGLTNYGYTF.

The chain carries TRBV4-1 and TRBJ1-2; a possible D gene is TRBD1 (6 bases). CDR1 is MGHRA and CDR2 is YSYEKL in the germline V gene. The CDR3 is 17 residues long. The V end was cut by 3 bases, the J end by 7 bases, with 24 bases between. Written as DNA, the CDR3 is TGCGCCAGCAGCCATGGGGGAGGGGCAGGGGCCTCTTCTGGCTACACCTTC. Protein: CASSHGGGAGASSGYTF.

The chain uses TRBV19 and TRBJ1-2, with 7 bases that match TRBD1. V was pared by 3 bases and J by 0 bases, with 4 bases of the junction left unmatched. The CDR3 loop spans 15 amino acids. Germline V gene lookup returns CDR1 LNHDA and CDR2 SQIVND (reference sequence). The CDR3 is CASSIGTVANYGYTF. The CDR3 nucleotides read TGTGCCAGTAGTATCGGGACAGTAGCTAACTATGGCTACACCTTC.

The genes are TRBV6-1 and TRBJ1-3, with 8 bases matching TRBD1. CDR1 is MNHNS and CDR2 is SASEGT in the germline V gene. The J segment lost 2 bases and the V segment lost 3 bases, leaving 0 bases of the junction unmatched. The CDR3 loop spans 14 amino acids. CDR3 amino acids: CASSETGAGNTIYF. The CDR3 DNA reads TGTGCCAGCAGTGAGACAGGGGCTGGAAACACCATATATTTT.

This chain connects TRBV6-5 to TRBJ1-1, with D uncertain. Germline V lookup: CDR1 MNHEY, CDR2 SVGAGI. The CDR3 covers 12 residues. Between the trimmed V and J ends, which lost 2 bases and 7 bases, there was a span of 8 bases. The CDR3 DNA follows: TGTGCCAGCAGTTACATGGGCCTTGAAGCTTTCTTT. It specifies CASSYMGLEAFF.

This CDR3 is CASGGAIWETQYF. CDR3 DNA sequence: TGTGCTAGCGGGGGGGCGATATGGGAGACCCAGTACTTC. The V gene is TRBV7-7, the J gene TRBJ2-5, with 11 bases matching TRBD2. Germline-derived CDR1 and CDR2 are SSHAT and FNYEAQ (reference sequence). The CDR3 is 13 amino acids.

The rearrangement uses TRBV30 and TRBJ2-7, with 8 bases fitting TRBD2. CDR1 GTSNPN and CDR2 SVGIG come from the germline V gene (reference sequence). The junction had 2 bases not matched to a gene; V was cut back by 2 bases and J by 5 bases. The CDR3 is 12 amino acids. CDR3 DNA sequence: TGTGCCTGGAGTAGGACTAGCAACGAGCAGTACTTC. It yields the protein CAWSRTSNEQYF.

This chain links TRBV9 with TRBJ2-7; no clear D. Trimming took 4 bases from V and 2 from J, leaving 13 bases between them. The CDR3 is made up of 14 amino acids. From germline, CDR1 is SGDLS and CDR2 YYNGEE. The CDR3 region is CASSPAPPAYEQYF. The CDR3, as DNA: TGTGCCAGCAGCCCCGCCCCCCCGGCCTACGAGCAGTACTTC.

The V and J genes are TRBV7-9 and TRBJ1-3; unclear D gene. Germline values: CDR1 SEHNR, CDR2 FQNEAQ (reference sequence). V lost 3 bases, J lost 15 bases, and 15 bases lay in between. The CDR3 is made up of 12 amino acids. The CDR3, as DNA: TGTGCCAGCAGCTTTATCCAGTCAAGAAAATATTTT. Protein: CASSFIQSRKYF.

The chain employs TRBV5-1 and TRBJ1-3; D remains ambiguous. Looked up from germline, CDR1 is SGHRS and CDR2 is YFSETQ. This CDR3 is built from 14 residues. The ends were cut back, 0 bases at V and 6 bases at J, with 10 bases in the middle. CDR3 in amino acids: CASSLGGSENTIYF. CDR3 nucleotide sequence: TGCGCCAGCAGCTTGGGCGGATCGGAAAACACCATATATTTT.

The rearrangement uses TRBV11-1 and TRBJ2-7; D remains unclear. Trimming pared 6 bases from V and 3 bases from J, leaving 12 bases between. Per germline, CDR1 SGHAT and CDR2 FQDESV (reference sequence). This CDR3 has 13 residues. The CDR3 nucleotides read TGTGCCAGCAGTCCCCCCGTCAGCTACGAGCAGTACTTC. It translates to CASSPPVSYEQYF.

CDR3 DNA sequence: TGTGCCAGCAGCCCAGAAGGGACTAGCGCTCCCTACGAGCAGTACTTC. It encodes CASSPEGTSAPYEQYF. The V gene is TRBV4-2, the J gene TRBJ2-7; 10 bases line up with TRBD2. With 4 bases clipped from V and 2 bases from J, the junction kept 8 bases outside the gene matches. CDR3 length equals 16 residues. The germline gives CDR1 LGHNA, CDR2 YNFKEQ.

The CDR3 sequence: CASSDRGGLAGVEQFF. The CDR3 bases are TGTGCCAGCAGTGATCGGGGGGGACTAGCGGGAGTCGAGCAGTTCTTC. The chain combines TRBV2 with TRBJ2-1; 14 nucleotides agree with TRBD2. Germline lookup yields CDR1 SNHLY and CDR2 FYNNEI. The junction had 8 bases not matched to a gene; V was cut back by 3 bases and J by 10 bases. The CDR3 is 16 amino acids.

This chain connects TRBV15 to TRBJ2-7, with a weak D call TRBD1 (6 bases). Trimming stripped 3 bases from V and 5 bases from J, with 14 bases between. The CDR3 totals 14 residues. Germline CDR1 LNHNV, CDR2 YYDKDF (reference sequence). The CDR3 DNA is TGTGCCACCAGCAGGGGGGCCTCGAGGGACGAGCAGTACTTC. Translation: CATSRGASRDEQYF.

V gene TRBV10-3 combines with J gene TRBJ2-5; TRBD1 matches 8 bases. The DNA end is a closer match to TRBJ2-7, so the J assignment may be wrong. This CDR3 is 14 amino acids long. Per germline, CDR1 ENHRY and CDR2 SYGVKD. This CDR3 is CAISESTGGYEQYF. The CDR3 DNA is TGTGCCATCAGTGAGAGTACAGGGGGCTACGAGCAGTACTTC.

The chain has TRBV7-9 and TRBJ2-3; D remains unclear. CDR1 SEHNR and CDR2 FQNEAQ come from the germline V gene (reference sequence). There are 17 residues in the CDR3. V lost 5 bases and J lost 0, with 18 bases in between. CDR3 region: CASSRLSASRSTDTQYF. In DNA, the CDR3 is TGTGCCAGCAGCCGTCTCAGCGCATCCCGTAGCACAGATACGCAGTATTTT.

The genes are TRBV19 and TRBJ2-1; 12 bases are a match to TRBD2. The V gene end was trimmed by 3 bases and the J gene end by 0 bases; junction bases not matched to a gene: 9. The CDR3 runs to 19 residues. Germline V CDR1 and CDR2: LNHDA, SQIVND (reference sequence). The CDR3 DNA reads TGTGCCAGTAGTATGGACTTGGCTAGCGGGAGGGACTCCTACAATGAGCAGTTCTTC. The encoded protein is CASSMDLASGRDSYNEQFF.

The CDR3, as DNA: TGTGCCTGGAGTAAGGCGCTGGAGAATTCACCCCTCCACTTT. Its translation is CAWSKALENSPLHF. The chain combines TRBV30 with TRBJ1-6; D is undetermined. Germline V gene lookup returns CDR1 GTSNPN and CDR2 SVGIG (reference sequence). The CDR3 is made up of 14 amino acids. V lost 2 bases and J lost 7, with 12 bases in between.

The chain links TRBV5-6 to TRBJ2-3; maybe TRBD2 (6 bases). Germline V CDR1 and CDR2: SGHDT, YYEEEE. V lost 0 bases, J lost 5 bases, and 10 bases lay in between. There are 14 residues in the CDR3. CDR3 sequence reads: CASSLEKEGDTQYF. DNA for the CDR3: TGTGCCAGCAGCTTGGAGAAGGAGGGAGATACGCAGTATTTT.

V gene TRBV11-1 combines with J gene TRBJ1-1; weak D call: TRBD1 (6 bases). Germline V gene data show CDR1 as SGHAT and CDR2 as FQDESV (reference sequence). The CDR3 length is 13 residues. The V gene lost 6 bases and the J gene lost 1 base, with 9 bases spanning the gap. CDR3 bases: TGTGCCAGCAGGAGCAGGGGGAACACTGAAGCTTTCTTT. Its protein product is CASRSRGNTEAFF.